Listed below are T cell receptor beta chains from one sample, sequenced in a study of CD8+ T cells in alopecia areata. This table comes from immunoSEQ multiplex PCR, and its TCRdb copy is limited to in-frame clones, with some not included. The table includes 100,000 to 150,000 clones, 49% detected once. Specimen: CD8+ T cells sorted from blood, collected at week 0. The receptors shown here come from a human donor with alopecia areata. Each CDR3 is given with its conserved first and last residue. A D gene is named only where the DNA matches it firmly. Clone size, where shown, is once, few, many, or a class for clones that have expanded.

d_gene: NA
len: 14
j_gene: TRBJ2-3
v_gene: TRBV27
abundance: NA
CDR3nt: TGTGCCAGCGGCCCTTTGGGTTCCACAGATACGCAGTATTTT
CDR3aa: CASGPLGSTDTQYF

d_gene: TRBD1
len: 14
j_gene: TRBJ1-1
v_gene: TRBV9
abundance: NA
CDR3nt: TGTGCCAGCACCATGGGACAGGGCCGCACTGAAGCTTTCTTT
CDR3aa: CASTMGQGRTEAFF

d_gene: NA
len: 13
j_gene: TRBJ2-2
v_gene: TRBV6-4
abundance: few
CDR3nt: TGTGCCAGCAGTGACGGGGAAACCGGGGAGCTGTTTTTT
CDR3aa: CASSDGETGELFF

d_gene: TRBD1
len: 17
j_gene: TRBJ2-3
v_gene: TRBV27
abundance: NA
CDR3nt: TGTGCCAGCAGCCAACGGGGACAGAGCTTCACTTTGGATACGCAGTATTTT
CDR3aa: CASSQRGQSFTLDTQYF

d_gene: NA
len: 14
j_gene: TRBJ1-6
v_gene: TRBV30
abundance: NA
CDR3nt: TGTGCCTGGAGTGAGGCAGGAAGGGGTTCACCCCTCCACTTT
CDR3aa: CAWSEAGRGSPLHF

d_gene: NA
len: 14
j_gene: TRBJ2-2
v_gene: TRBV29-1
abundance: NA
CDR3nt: TGCAGCGTTGAAGACCCCAGGGACACCGGGGAGCTGTTTTTT
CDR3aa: CSVEDPRDTGELFF

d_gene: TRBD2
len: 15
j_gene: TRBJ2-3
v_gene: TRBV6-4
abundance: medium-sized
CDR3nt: TGTGCCAGCAGTGACAGCGGGGGGGCCACAGATACGCAGTATTTT
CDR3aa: CASSDSGGATDTQYF

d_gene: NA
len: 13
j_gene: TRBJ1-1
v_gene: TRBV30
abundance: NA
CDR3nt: TGTGCCTGGAGTGTCGGCGGGAACACTGAAGCTTTCTTT
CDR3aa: CAWSVGGNTEAFF

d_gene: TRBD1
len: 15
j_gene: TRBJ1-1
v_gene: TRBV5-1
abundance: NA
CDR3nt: TGCGCCAGCAGCGGGGGGACAGGGAGGAATACTGAAGCTTTCTTT
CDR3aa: CASSGGTGRNTEAFF

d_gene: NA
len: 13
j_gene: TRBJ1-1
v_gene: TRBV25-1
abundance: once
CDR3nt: TGTGCCAGCAGTCCGGGGTTGAACACTGAAGCTTTCTTT
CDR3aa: CASSPGLNTEAFF

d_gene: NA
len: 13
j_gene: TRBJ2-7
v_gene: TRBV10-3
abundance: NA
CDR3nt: TGTGCCATCAGTGAGCTCACACCCTACGAGCAGTACTTC
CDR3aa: CAISELTPYEQYF

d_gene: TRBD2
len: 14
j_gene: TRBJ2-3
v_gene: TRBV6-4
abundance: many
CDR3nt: TGTGCCAGCAGTGGGACTAGCGGGGCAGATACGCAGTATTTT
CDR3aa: CASSGTSGADTQYF

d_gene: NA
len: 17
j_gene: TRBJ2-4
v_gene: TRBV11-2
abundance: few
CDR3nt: TGTGCCAGCAGCGAAGAGGGGGACACCCGCCTCAAAAACATTCAGTACTTC
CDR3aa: CASSEEGDTRLKNIQYF

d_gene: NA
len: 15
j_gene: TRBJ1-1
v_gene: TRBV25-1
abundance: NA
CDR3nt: TGTGCCAGCAGTGAAGATGTGGGATGGGACACTGAAGCTTTCTTT
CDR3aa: CASSEDVGWDTEAFF

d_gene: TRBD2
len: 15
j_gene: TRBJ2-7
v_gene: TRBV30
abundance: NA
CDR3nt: TGTGCCTGGGCCCCTGGACTAGCGGGGGTCTACGAGCAGTACTTC
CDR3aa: CAWAPGLAGVYEQYF

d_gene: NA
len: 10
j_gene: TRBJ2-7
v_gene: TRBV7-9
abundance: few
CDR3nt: TGTGCCTCAGCGGTTGACGAGCAGTACTTC
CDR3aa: CASAVDEQYF

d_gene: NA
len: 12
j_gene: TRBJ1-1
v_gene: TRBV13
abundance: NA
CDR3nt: TGTGCCAGCAGCTACGACAGCCATGAAGCTTTCTTT
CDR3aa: CASSYDSHEAFF

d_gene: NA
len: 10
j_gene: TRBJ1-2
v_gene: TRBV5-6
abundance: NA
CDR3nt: TGTGCCAGCAGGGGGATGGCCTACACCTTC
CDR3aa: CASRGMAYTF

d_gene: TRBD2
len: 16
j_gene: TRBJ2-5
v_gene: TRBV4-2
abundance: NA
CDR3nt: TGTGCCAGCAGCCAAGGCCAGCGGGGGGGCCGAGAGACCCAGTACTTC
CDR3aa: CASSQGQRGGRETQYF

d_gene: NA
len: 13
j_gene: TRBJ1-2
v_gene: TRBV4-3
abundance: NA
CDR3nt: TGCGCCAGCAGCCAAGGGCGTGGGCTTGGCTACACCTTC
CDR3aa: CASSQGRGLGYTF

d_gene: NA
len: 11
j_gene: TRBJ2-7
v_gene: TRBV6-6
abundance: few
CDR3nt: TGTGCCAGCAGTTCTTACTACGAGCAGTACTTC
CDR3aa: CASSSYYEQYF

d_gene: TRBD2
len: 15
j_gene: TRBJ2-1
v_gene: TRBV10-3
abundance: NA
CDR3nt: TGTGCCATCAGTGAGTCTATAGCGGGAAACAATGAGCAGTTCTTC
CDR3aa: CAISESIAGNNEQFF

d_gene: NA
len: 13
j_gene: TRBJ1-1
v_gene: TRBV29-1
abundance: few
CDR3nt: TGCAGCGGTTGGGGTAAAGTGAACACTGAAGCTTTCTTT
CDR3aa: CSGWGKVNTEAFF

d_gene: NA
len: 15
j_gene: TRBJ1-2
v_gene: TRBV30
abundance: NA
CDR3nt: TGTGCCTACAATCCGACTTGGACGGAGGACTATGGCTACACCTTC
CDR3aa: CAYNPTWTEDYGYTF

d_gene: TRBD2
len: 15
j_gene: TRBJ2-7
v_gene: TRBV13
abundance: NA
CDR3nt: TGTGCCAGCAGCCCCTGGGGGGGAGGCTTTTACGAGCAGTACTTC
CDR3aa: CASSPWGGGFYEQYF

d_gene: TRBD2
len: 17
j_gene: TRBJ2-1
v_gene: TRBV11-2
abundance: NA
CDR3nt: TGTGCCAGCAGCTTAGGGGCTAGCGGGGGGCCCTACAATGAGCAGTTCTTC
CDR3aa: CASSLGASGGPYNEQFF

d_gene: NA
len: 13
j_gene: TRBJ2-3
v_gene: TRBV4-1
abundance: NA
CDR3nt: TGCGCCAGCAGCCGCGTGAGCACAGATACGCAGTATTTT
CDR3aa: CASSRVSTDTQYF

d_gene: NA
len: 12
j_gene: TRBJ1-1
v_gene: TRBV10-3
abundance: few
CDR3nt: TGTGCCATCAGGGCTTCTGACACTGAAGCTTTCTTT
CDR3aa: CAIRASDTEAFF

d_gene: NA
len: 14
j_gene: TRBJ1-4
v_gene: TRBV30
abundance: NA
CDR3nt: TGTGCCTGCCAGGAGGTAGCAACTAATGAAAAACTGTTTTTT
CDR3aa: CACQEVATNEKLFF

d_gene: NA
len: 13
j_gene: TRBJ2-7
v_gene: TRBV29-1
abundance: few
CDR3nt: TGCAGCGCCCTAGGGACGGCCAACTACGAGCAGTACTTC
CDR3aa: CSALGTANYEQYF

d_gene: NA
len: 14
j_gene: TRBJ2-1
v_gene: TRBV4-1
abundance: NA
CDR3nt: TGCGCCAGCAGCCCGGGGAGAGCGGACAATGAGCAGTTCTTC
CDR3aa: CASSPGRADNEQFF

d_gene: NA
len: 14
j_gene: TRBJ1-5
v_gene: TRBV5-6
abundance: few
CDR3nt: TGTGCCAGCAGCCTCGGTGGGTGGGCTCAGCCCCAGCATTTT
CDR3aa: CASSLGGWAQPQHF

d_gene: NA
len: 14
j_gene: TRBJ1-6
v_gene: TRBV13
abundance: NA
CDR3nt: TGTGCCAGCAGCTTGGTGGGGGGGAATTCACCCCTCCACTTT
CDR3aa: CASSLVGGNSPLHF

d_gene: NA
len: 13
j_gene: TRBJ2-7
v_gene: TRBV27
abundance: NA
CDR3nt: TGTGCCAGCAGCCCTCTGGGGCCCTACGAGCAGTACTTC
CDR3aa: CASSPLGPYEQYF

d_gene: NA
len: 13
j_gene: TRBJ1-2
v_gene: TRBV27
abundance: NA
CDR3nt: TGTGCCAGCAGTTTATCACCTACCCATGGCTACACCTTC
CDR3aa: CASSLSPTHGYTF

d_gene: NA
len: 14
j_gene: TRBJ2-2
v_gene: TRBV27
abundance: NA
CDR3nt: TGTGCCAGCCGTTATACGGGCGCCACCGGGGAGCTGTTTTTT
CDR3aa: CASRYTGATGELFF